This TCR beta chain was recovered during a study of identical twins. Turning to this clonotype: No antigen is known for it.

Whole-study results and caveats: Insertions were reduced in abundant cord blood beta clonotypes but not in memory repertoires. Alpha sequences that were out-of-frame and twin-shared showed an excess of low generation probability. Models, which agreed with sharing between unrelated individuals, nonetheless underestimated the out-of-frame TCR alpha sharing seen in monozygotic twins.

This CDR3 has 17 amino acids. The V gene's germline CDR1 is MNHNS and CDR2 SASEGT. J was trimmed by 7 bases and V by 4 bases; bases with no gene match: 12. A universal primer binding site was introduced by template switching. The final cDNA contained unique molecular identifiers. TCRdb re-analysed the 5' RACE reads in MiXCR, keeping a single row per CDR3 protein. The sample consists of approximately 1.8 million distinct CDR3 sequences, around 33% of them appearing once. Sequencing was done on a sample of cord blood. This clonotype originated in a newborn girl in good health. The genes are TRBV6-1 and TRBJ2-3; TRBD2 agrees at 12 bases. The CDR3 bases are TGTGCCAGCAGTGGGGTTGGGGTCGGACTAGCGGGGTATACGCAGTATTTT. Translation gives CASSGVGVGLAGYTQYF.